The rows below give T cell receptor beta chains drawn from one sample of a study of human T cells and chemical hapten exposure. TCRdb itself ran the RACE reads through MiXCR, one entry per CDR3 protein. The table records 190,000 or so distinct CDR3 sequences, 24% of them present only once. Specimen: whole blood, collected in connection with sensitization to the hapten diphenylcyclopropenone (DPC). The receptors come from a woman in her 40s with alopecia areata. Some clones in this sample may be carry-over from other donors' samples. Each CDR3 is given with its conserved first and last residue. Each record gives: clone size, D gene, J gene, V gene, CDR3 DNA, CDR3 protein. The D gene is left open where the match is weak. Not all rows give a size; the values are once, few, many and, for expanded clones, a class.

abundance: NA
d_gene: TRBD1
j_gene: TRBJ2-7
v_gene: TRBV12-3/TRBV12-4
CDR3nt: TGTGCCAGCAGGCTCGGGACAGCTTCCTCCTACGAGCAGTACTTC
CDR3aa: CASRLGTASSYEQYF

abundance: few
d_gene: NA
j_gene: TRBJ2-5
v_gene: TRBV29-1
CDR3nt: TGCAGCGTTGCAAGTCGAGAGACCCAGTACTTC
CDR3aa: CSVASRETQYF

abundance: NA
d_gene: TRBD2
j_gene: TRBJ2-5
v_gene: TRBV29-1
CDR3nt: TGCAGCGTTGCCCACTGGACTAGCGGGAAGGAGACCCAGTACTTC
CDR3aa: CSVAHWTSGKETQYF

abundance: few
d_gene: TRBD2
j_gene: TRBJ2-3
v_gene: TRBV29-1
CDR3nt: TGCAGCGTTGTTGGGACTAGCGGGCAGAGTGCGGATACGCAGTATTTT
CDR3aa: CSVVGTSGQSADTQYF

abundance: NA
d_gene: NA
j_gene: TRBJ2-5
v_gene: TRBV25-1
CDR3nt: TGTGCCAGCAGTGAACAGAAAGAGACCCAGTACTTC
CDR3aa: CASSEQKETQYF

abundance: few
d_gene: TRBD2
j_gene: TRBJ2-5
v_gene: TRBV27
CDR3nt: TGTGCCAGCAGTCCTGGACTAGCGGGAGGCGCGGAGACCCAGTACTTC
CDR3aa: CASSPGLAGGAETQYF

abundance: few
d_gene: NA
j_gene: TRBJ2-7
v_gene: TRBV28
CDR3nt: TGTGCCAGCAGTTTAGAAGGCCACTTTTGGAAGCAGTACTTC
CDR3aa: CASSLEGHFWKQYF

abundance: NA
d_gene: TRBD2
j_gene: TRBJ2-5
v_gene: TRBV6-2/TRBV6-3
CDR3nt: TGTGCCAGCAGTTCGCCGGGACTATATGAGACCCAGTACTTC
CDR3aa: CASSSPGLYETQYF

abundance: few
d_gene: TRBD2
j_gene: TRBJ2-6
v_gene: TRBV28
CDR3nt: TGTGCCAGCAGCCACCCGAGGAGCGGGACCCTCAGACCTGGGGCCAACGTCCTGACTTTC
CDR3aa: CASSHPRSGTLRPGANVLTF

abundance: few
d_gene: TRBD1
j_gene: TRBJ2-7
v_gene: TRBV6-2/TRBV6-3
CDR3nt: TGTGCCAGCAGGGATATGACAGGGCGCGGATACGAGCAGTACTTC
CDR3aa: CASRDMTGRGYEQYF

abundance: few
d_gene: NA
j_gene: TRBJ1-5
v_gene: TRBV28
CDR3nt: TGTGCCAGCAGTTTTAGTGATCAGCCCCAGCATTTT
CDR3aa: CASSFSDQPQHF

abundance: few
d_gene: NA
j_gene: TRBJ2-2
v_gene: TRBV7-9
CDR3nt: TGTGCCAGCAGCTCGGCCCCGGGGGCGTACACCGGGGAGCTGTTTTTT
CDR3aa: CASSSAPGAYTGELFF

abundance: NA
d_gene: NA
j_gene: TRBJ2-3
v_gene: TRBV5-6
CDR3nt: TGTGCCAGCAGCTTGGGAGGGTTAGATACGCAGTATTTT
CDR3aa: CASSLGGLDTQYF

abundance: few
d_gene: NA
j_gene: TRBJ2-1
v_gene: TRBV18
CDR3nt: TGTGCCAGCTCACCGAAGGACGGCTCAAGAGGCAATGAGCAGTTCTTC
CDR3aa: CASSPKDGSRGNEQFF

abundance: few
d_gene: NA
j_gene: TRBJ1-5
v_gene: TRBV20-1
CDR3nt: TGCAGTGCTATGCGGGGGCAGGGCGTCGGTCAGCCCCAGCATTTT
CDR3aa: CSAMRGQGVGQPQHF

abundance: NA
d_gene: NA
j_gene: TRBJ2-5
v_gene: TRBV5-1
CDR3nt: TGCGCCAGCAGCCCGGTCGATCCCCAAGAGACCCAGTACTTC
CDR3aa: CASSPVDPQETQYF

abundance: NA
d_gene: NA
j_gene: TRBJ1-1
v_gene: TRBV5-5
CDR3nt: TGTGCCAGCAGCTTGGCGGAGATGAACACTGAAGCTTTCTTT
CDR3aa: CASSLAEMNTEAFF

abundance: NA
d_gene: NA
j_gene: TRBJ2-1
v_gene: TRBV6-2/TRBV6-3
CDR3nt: TGTGCCACCGGGTTATACAATGAGCAGTTCTTC
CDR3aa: CATGLYNEQFF

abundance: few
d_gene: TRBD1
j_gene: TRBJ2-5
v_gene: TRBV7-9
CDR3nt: TGTGCCAGCAGCCATGGGACAGGGGGCGATGAGACCCAGTACTTC
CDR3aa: CASSHGTGGDETQYF

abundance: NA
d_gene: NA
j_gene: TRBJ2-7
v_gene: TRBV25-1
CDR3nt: TGTGCCAGCAGTGATCTTGAGGCCTACGAGCAGTACTTC
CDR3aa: CASSDLEAYEQYF

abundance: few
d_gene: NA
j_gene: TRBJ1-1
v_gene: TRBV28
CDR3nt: TGTGCCAGCAGTTCCACCGGGGGCACTGAAGCTTTCTTT
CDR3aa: CASSSTGGTEAFF

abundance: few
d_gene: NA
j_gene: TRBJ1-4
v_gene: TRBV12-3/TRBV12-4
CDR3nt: TGTGCCAGCAGCCGAACAGCGGGGGCTAATGAAAAACTGTTTTTT
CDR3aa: CASSRTAGANEKLFF